This T cell receptor beta chain was profiled in a study of cytomegalovirus exposure and HLA in healthy donors. Looking at the study overall: From 190 million or so T cells, an earlier analysis saw some 120 million unique TCR beta sequences.

As to this clone: The antigen is not known.

This PCR relied on a set of 60 Vbeta primers and 13 Jbeta primers. Repertoires were generated with immunoSEQ multiplex PCR, while TCRdb's copy carries only in-frame clones and drops some. The sample carries roughly 200,000 clones, 85% recorded once. Trimming stripped 3 bases from V and 6 bases from J, with 8 bases between. CDR3 length equals 11 residues. Per the germline V gene, CDR1 is DFQATT and CDR2 is SNEGSKA (reference sequence). Study-level results: DRB1 had the most TCR associations and HLA-C the fewest, a later analysis found, with rates varying by HLA locus.

V is TRBV20-1 and J is TRBJ1-2, with a possible D match to TRBD1 (5 bases). This receptor was identified in a woman aged 50 to 60 in good health and CMV-seronegative. The sequencing sample was made of PBMCs. CDR3: CSARGRNGYTF. In DNA, the CDR3 is TGCAGTGCTAGGGGGCGTAATGGCTACACCTTC.